These T cell receptor beta chains were read from a single sample in a study of neurological immune-mediated disorders. TCRdb analysed the 5' RACE reads with MiXCR anew, one entry per CDR3 protein. The data show about 66,000 distinct CDR3 sequences, 3% to 3.5% seen once. The sample comprised PBMCs. Every receptor here comes from a man in his forties or fifties with multiple sclerosis. The CDR3 runs from the conserved cysteine through the conserved F or W.

TRBV7-7,CASSSGTSRTDTQYF
TRBV6-2/TRBV6-3,CASSPSWGQNNQPQHF
TRBV29-1,CSATGQGGNGYTF
TRBV4-1,CASSQGGSSGRQETQYF
TRBV19,CASSYRGDSNQPQHF
TRBV20-1,CSASGGAPWGYTF
TRBV7-6,CASSLDGSPGELFF
TRBV7-6,CATSVGRQETQYF
TRBV20-1,CSASGTANQPQHF
TRBV7-9,CASSPTGKNIQYF
TRBV2,CASSVKTENTEAFF
TRBV6-5,CASSLKIGTHNSPLHF
TRBV12-3/TRBV12-4,CASSLGGTGGDYGYTF
TRBV7-6,CASSLGPGGEETQYF
TRBV12-3/TRBV12-4,CASSPNRDREAFF
TRBV29-1,CSVEKLSAYEQYF
TRBV6-5,CASSYSRDSGLAGRNTGELFF
TRBV5-1,CASSLDGTAEQYF
TRBV5-1,CASTPGSQNTGELFF
TRBV12-3/TRBV12-4,CASTSRPGDYGYTF
TRBV5-6,CASSFRSSYNSPLHF
TRBV12-3/TRBV12-4,CASSPLSPTGFIAGELFF
TRBV5-1,CASSKDRGQGNTIYF
TRBV20-1,CSATPRGEQYF
TRBV18,CASSPSGGIDNEQFF
TRBV5-1,CASSLAGGYTDTQYF
TRBV5-1,CASSLDTGHQPQHF
TRBV6-5,CASSPPGAGNSPLHF
TRBV5-1,CASSLLRGRPATNEKLFF
TRBV10-3,CAISEEPAISYTF
TRBV5-1,CASSLVGSGRFEQFF
TRBV10-3,CAISGEETQYF